These 25 T cell receptor beta chains were all obtained from the same sample, sequenced in a study of human T cells and chemical hapten exposure. The time point: patch test 3, about 24 weeks after DPC sensitization. The treatment was: therapeutic diphenylcyclopropenone sensitization with weekly scalp DPC. TCRdb fed the RACE reads into MiXCR, producing one record per CDR3 protein. Of just under 65,000 distinct CDR3 sequences listed, roughly 11% were seen once; the top ten hold approximately 2.2%. Sequenced material: whole blood, taken in connection with sensitization to the hapten diphenylcyclopropenone (DPC). The receptors shown here come from a woman in her thirties with alopecia areata. Some clones in this sample may be carry-over from other donors' samples.

At least ten counts were recorded for this clonotype. The chain uses TRBV2 and TRBJ1-2; a possible D gene is TRBD1 (5 bases). This CDR3 is 15 amino acids long. Trimming shortened V by 3 bases and J by 4 bases, and 15 bases separated the two germline ends. The germline gives CDR1 SNHLY, CDR2 FYNNEI. In nucleotides, the CDR3 is TGTGCCAGCAGTGATGGGGCTTTCGGGGGCTATGGCTACACCTTC. Its protein is CASSDGAFGGYGYTF.

The V gene is TRBV28, the J gene TRBJ2-7; weak D call: TRBD1 (5 bases). Trimming stripped 10 bases from V and 4 bases from J, with 11 bases between. CDR3 size: 11 residues. Per germline, CDR1 MDHEN and CDR2 SYDVKM. CDR3 in DNA: TGTGCCACGTCAGGGTGGTACGAGCAGTACTTC. This encodes CATSGWYEQYF.

This clonotype was seen just once. The chain recombines TRBV6-2 or TRBV6-3 with TRBJ2-7, with TRBD1 as a possible D gene (5 bases). The germline CDR1 and CDR2 sequences are MNHEY and SVGEGT. CDR3 length: 16 amino acids. Trimming took 0 bases from V and 2 from J, leaving 14 bases between them. CDR3 in DNA: TGTGCCAGCAGTTACTCCCAATCGACAGCCACCTACGAGCAGTACTTC. It codes for CASSYSQSTATYEQYF.

The CDR3 spells CSVSSLRTDTQYF. CDR3 sequence (DNA): TGCAGCGTTTCGAGCCTCCGCACAGATACGCAGTATTTT. This sequence joins TRBV29-1 and TRBJ2-3; D gene uncertain. V was trimmed by 5 bases and J by 1 base, leaving 10 bases between them. CDR3 length: 13 amino acids. Germline CDR1 and CDR2: SQVTM and ANQGSEA.

This sequence joins TRBV21-1 and TRBJ2-6; the table's D call of TRBD2 was not tested on the DNA. TRBV21-1 is noted as a pseudogene. This CDR3 region has 19 residues. The CDR3 here is CASGNFGKGPNSGANVLTF. The CDR3 DNA reads TGTGCCAGCGGCAATTTCGGAAAGGGCCCGAACTCTGGGGCCAACGTCCTGACTTTC.

This clonotype was counted a few times. V is TRBV6-2 or TRBV6-3 and J is TRBJ2-2; D gene ambiguous. The CDR3 extends over 14 amino acids. CDR1 is MNHEY and CDR2 is SVGEGT in the germline V gene. V lost 1 base to trimming and J lost 0 bases, with 3 bases between them. This CDR3 is CASSYYTNTGELFF. The CDR3 region has the DNA TGTGCCAGCAGTTACTACACGAACACCGGGGAGCTGTTTTTT.

The CDR3 spells CSALRAQNTQYF. The DNA for the CDR3 is TGCAGTGCTCTTCGCGCGCAAAATACGCAGTATTTT. V and J are TRBV20-1 and TRBJ2-3, with D unclear. Trimming took 5 bases from V and 7 from J, leaving 13 bases between them. CDR1 DFQATT and CDR2 SNEGSKA come from the germline V gene (reference sequence). The CDR3 length is 12 residues.

This clonotype was seen a handful of times. The gene calls are TRBV7-9 and TRBJ1-4; weak D call: TRBD1 (6 bases). The CDR3 sequence is 14 residues long. Germline V CDR1 and CDR2: SEHNR, FQNEAQ (reference sequence). V was shortened by 5 bases and J by 6 bases, with 13 bases between the two germline ends. The CDR3 nucleotides are TGTGCCAGCAGCCCCCAGGGGTATGATGAAAAACTGTTTTTT. Protein sequence: CASSPQGYDEKLFF.

This clonotype is categorized as medium-sized. The DNA of the CDR3 is TGTGCCAGCAGTTCCGAGGGAGTAGACGAGCAGTACTTC. Translation gives CASSSEGVDEQYF. The V gene is TRBV28, the J gene TRBJ2-7; D might be TRBD2 (5 bases). In germline, CDR1 is MDHEN, CDR2 SYDVKM. This CDR3 contains 13 residues. Trimming shortened V by 4 bases and J by 5 bases, and 12 bases separated the two germline ends.

This clonotype has a handful of counts. The CDR3 here is CASSSRLPGAPLHF. The CDR3 DNA sequence: TGTGCCAGCAGCTCCCGACTGCCGGGAGCACCCCTCCACTTT. The rearrangement joins TRBV9 to TRBJ1-6; D is unclear. V was trimmed by 4 bases and J by 11 bases, leaving 16 bases between them. The CDR3 loop spans 14 amino acids. CDR1 and CDR2 (germline): SGDLS, YYNGEE.

The chain has TRBV4-1 and TRBJ2-3; TRBD2 is a possible D gene (6 bases). Trimming pared 1 base from V and 0 bases from J, leaving 17 bases between. CDR1 MGHRA and CDR2 YSYEKL come from the germline V gene. The CDR3 length is 18 residues. The DNA of the CDR3 is TGCGCCAGCAGCCAAGGAGGCTTACTAGCACCCAGCACAGATACGCAGTATTTT. Encoded protein: CASSQGGLLAPSTDTQYF.

This clonotype was counted a few times. The chain has TRBV20-1 and TRBJ1-2, with D uncertain. Germline CDR1 and CDR2: DFQATT and SNEGSKA (reference sequence). The CDR3 spans 14 residues. V gave up 3 bases and J gave up 7 bases, with 18 bases separating them. The CDR3 here is CSARDGSYSGGYTF. The CDR3, as DNA: TGCAGTGCTAGGGATGGTAGTTATTCCGGTGGCTACACCTTC.

This clonotype has a count of ten or more. The gene calls are TRBV28 and TRBJ2-3; 12 bases align to TRBD2. V was clipped by 4 bases and J by 7 bases; unmatched bases: 3. The CDR3 is 14 residues long. Per germline, CDR1 MDHEN and CDR2 SYDVKM. CDR3 bases: TGTGCCAGCAGTTCTAGCGGGAGGGCGAATACGCAGTATTTT. It encodes CASSSSGRANTQYF.

Many counts were recorded for this clonotype. The chain links TRBV25-1 to TRBJ2-3; TRBD2 agrees at 9 bases. The V gene end was trimmed by 4 bases and the J gene end by 2 bases; junction bases not matched to a gene: 4. This CDR3 has 15 amino acids. Germline CDR1 MGHDK, CDR2 SYGVNS. CDR3 sequence reads: CASSGLAVSTDTQYF. The CDR3 coding sequence is TGTGCCAGCAGTGGACTAGCGGTTTCCACAGATACGCAGTATTTT. Together with reference TRBV25-1 and TRBJ2-3, the CDR3 gives the full variable domain: EADIYQTPRYLVIGTGKKITLECSQTMGHDKMYWYQQDPGMELHLIHYSYGVNSTEKGDLSSESTVSRIRTEHFPLTLESARPSHTSQYLCASSGLAVSTDTQYFGPGTRLTVL.

The CDR3 is CASSVDGRAYEQYF. CDR3 coding DNA: TGTGCCAGCAGCGTAGACGGGAGGGCTTACGAGCAGTACTTC. This chain joins TRBV9 and TRBJ2-7, with 8 bases lining up with TRBD2. V shed 0 bases, J shed 4 bases, and the junction held 3 bases outside the gene matches. The CDR3 has 14 residues. CDR1 and CDR2 from the germline V gene are SGDLS and YYNGEE.

In this sample, this clonotype turned up many times. The V and J genes are TRBV6-2 or TRBV6-3 and TRBJ1-1; 7 nucleotides match TRBD1. The CDR3 is 13 residues long. Per the germline V gene, CDR1 is MNHEY and CDR2 is SVGEGT. After removal of 5 bases from V and 5 bases from J, the junction contained 5 bases not matched to a gene. For the CDR3, the DNA is TGTGCCAGCAGTGACTACAGGGGAACTGAAGCTTTCTTT. Residues: CASSDYRGTEAFF.

This clonotype was counted a few times. This chain links TRBV6-1 with TRBJ2-3; weak D call: TRBD2 (6 bases). The germline V and J ends were trimmed by 0 bases and 3 bases, with 10 bases remaining between them. In germline, CDR1 is MNHNS, CDR2 SASEGT. The CDR3 is made up of 15 amino acids. CDR3 protein: CASSEAAAGTDTQYF. The CDR3 DNA reads TGTGCCAGCAGTGAAGCCGCCGCGGGGACAGATACGCAGTATTTT.

This clonotype has only a few counts. The J gene is TRBJ2-2, the V gene TRBV11-3; 7 bases fit TRBD1. J lost 4 bases, V lost 0 bases, and 8 bases had no gene match. CDR1 and CDR2 from the germline V gene are SGHNT and YENEEA. The length of the CDR3 is 17 residues. The CDR3 coding sequence is TGTGCCAGCAGCTTAGATACTCGGACAGGACTCACCGGGGAGCTGTTTTTT. It specifies CASSLDTRTGLTGELFF.

This sequence joins TRBV27 and TRBJ1-5; 8 bases match TRBD1. Germline V gives CDR1 MNHEY, CDR2 SMNVEV (reference sequence). V trimming: 4 bases; J trimming: 2 bases; junction bases outside the gene matches: 10. The CDR3 is 17 residues long. CDR3 DNA sequence: TGTGCCAGCAGTTCCCTCGTACAGGGGGAGGGCAATCAGCCCCAGCATTTT. Protein product: CASSSLVQGEGNQPQHF.

V usage is TRBV3-1 and J usage is TRBJ1-1, with unresolved D. CDR1 LGHDT and CDR2 YNNKEL come from the germline V gene (reference sequence). V lost 4 bases, J lost 4 bases, and 10 bases lay in between. The CDR3 is 13 amino acids. The CDR3 DNA follows: TGTGCCAGCAGCCGTTTGACGGGCACTGAAGCTTTCTTT. Protein sequence: CASSRLTGTEAFF.

This clonotype has ten or more counts. The chain joins TRBV7-6 to TRBJ2-5, with D unresolved. CDR1 and CDR2 (germline): SGHVS, FNYEAQ. The V and J ends lost 1 base and 5 bases respectively, with 14 bases between them. The CDR3 length is 15 residues. The CDR3 coding sequence is TGTGCCAGCAGCTTAGACTACCTAATTGGGGAGACCCAGTACTTC. It specifies CASSLDYLIGETQYF. The full variable domain, with the rest looked up from reference TRBV7-6 and TRBJ2-5, is GAGVSQSPRYKVTKRGQDVALRCDPISGHVSLYWYRQALGQGPEFLTYFNYEAQQDKSGLPNDRFSAERPEGSISTLTIQRTEQRDSAMYRCASSLDYLIGETQYFGPGTRLLVL.

This clonotype has more than one count but fewer than ten. V is TRBV28 and J is TRBJ2-1; D may be TRBD2 (5 bases). Trimming removed 9 bases from V and 5 bases from J, with 26 bases in between. CDR1 and CDR2 from the germline V gene are MDHEN and SYDVKM. The CDR3 runs to 17 residues. CDR3 nucleotide sequence: TGTGCCAGTAAAAGGGCGGGCAAAGGGCATGCCAACAATGAGCAGTTCTTC. Protein sequence: CASKRAGKGHANNEQFF.

This rearrangement joins TRBV2 to TRBJ2-7; D is possibly TRBD2 (7 bases). Germline V gene sequence: CDR1 SNHLY, CDR2 FYNNEI. The V gene lost 5 bases and the J gene lost 2 bases, with 10 bases spanning the gap. The CDR3 sequence is 13 residues long. The CDR3 DNA reads TGTGCCAGCAGTTCCGGGGGGCCCTACGAGCAGTACTTC. This gives the protein CASSSGGPYEQYF.

The gene calls are TRBV27 and TRBJ2-5, with D possibly matching TRBD1 (6 bases). Germline CDR1 and CDR2: MNHEY and SMNVEV (reference sequence). This CDR3 contains 13 residues. V shed 4 bases and J shed 4 bases, with 10 bases lying between them. The CDR3 coding sequence is TGTGCCAGCAGTTCCGGACAGCGAGAGACCCAGTACTTC. Translated: CASSSGQRETQYF.

This clonotype was observed many times. The V call is TRBV28, the J call TRBJ1-5; unclear D gene. V was cut by 6 bases and J by 0 bases, with 18 bases left in between. This CDR3 region has 17 residues. Germline CDR1 and CDR2: MDHEN and SYDVKM. The CDR3: CASSAPEGLLSNQPQHF. CDR3 in DNA: TGTGCCAGCAGCGCCCCGGAAGGGTTACTTAGCAATCAGCCCCAGCATTTT. Combining the CDR3 with reference TRBV28 and TRBJ1-5 gives the whole variable domain DVKVTQSSRYLVKRTGEKVFLECVQDMDHENMFWYRQDPGLGLRLIYFSYDVKMKEKGDIPEGYSVSREKKERFSLILESASTNQTSMYLCASSAPEGLLSNQPQHFGDGTRLSIL.